This T cell receptor (beta chain) was sequenced for a study of T-cell reconstitution after alpha-beta-depleted transplantation in children. Study observations and caveats: At one year after transplant, newly produced T cells mostly accounted for T-cell counts and diversity. As was reported, about two months after transplant, alpha-beta T cells came from several hundred expanded graft clones.

Unique molecular identifiers were incorporated during preparation of the TCRbeta library. TCRdb re-derived calls from the PCR reads in MiXCR, one entry per CDR3 protein. The sample has 610,000 or so distinct CDR3 sequences, more than 20% seen once. The junction had 8 bases not matched to a gene; V was cut back by 2 bases and J by 5 bases. The V gene's germline CDR1 is SGHRS and CDR2 YFSETQ. The CDR3 spans 16 residues. A note on this clonotype: Antigen: not known.

V is TRBV5-1 and J is TRBJ2-7; TRBD2 aligns across 12 bases. The origin of this receptor is a boy less than two years old with Wiskott-Aldrich syndrome, due to receive a stem cell transplant. The sample here was PBMCs, taken before TCRalphabeta/CD19-depleted stem cell transplant. The chain's CDR3 is CASSFTSGRTGNEQYF. DNA for the CDR3: TGCGCCAGCAGCTTTACTAGCGGGAGGACAGGCAACGAGCAGTACTTC.